Below, one T cell receptor (beta chain) is given with its context. What it recognizes is unknown. This entry is derived from a study of cytomegalovirus exposure and HLA in healthy donors. The primer mix had 60 Vbeta and 13 Jbeta primers. Produced via immunoSEQ multiplex PCR; TCRdb's table is partial and in-frame only. The top ten hold approximately 2.2% of the sample, which has roughly 110,000 clones, 74% seen once. Donors sampled were nominally healthy, though unrecorded immune exposures were likely. The junction had 9 bases not matched to a gene; V was cut back by 4 bases and J by 9 bases. From germline, CDR1 is SGHRS and CDR2 YFSETQ. The CDR3 loop spans 15 amino acids. Study outcomes and limitations: Excluded: some indistinguishable V segments such as TRBV6-2 and TRBV6-3.

The receptor was isolated from a human donor in good health. The J gene is TRBJ1-6, the V gene TRBV5-1; 8 positions match TRBD1. Material: PBMCs. The CDR3: CASSLDRGDRSPLHF. CDR3 nucleotides: TGCGCCAGCAGCCTCGACAGGGGAGACCGTTCACCCCTCCACTTT.